Sequencing of this T cell receptor beta chain was carried out in a study of monozygotic twins with inflammatory bowel disease. In eight separate reactions per sample, cDNA was generated. From the 5' RACE reads, TCRdb lists one entry per CDR3 protein and no DNA. This sample's table reports about 160,000 distinct CDR3 sequences. Germline CDR1 is MNHNS and CDR2 is SASEGT. The CDR3 totals 15 residues. Sequencing was performed on blood. The chain combines TRBV6-1 with TRBJ2-2; TCRdb picks TRBD1, but there is no DNA to check that call. This TCR came from a human donor with ulcerative colitis or Crohn's disease, or a healthy co-twin of an affected twin (not recorded which). CDR3 residues: CASSEHPRVPGELFF.